This T cell receptor (beta chain) was sequenced in a study of chemoradiotherapy in HPV16-positive cancers. Sequenced by immunoSEQ multiplex PCR; TCRdb stores in-frame clones only, minus some. The profile covers 25,000 to 30,000 clones, with approximately 84% appearing a single time and over 4.5% taken by the ten largest. There are 18 residues in the CDR3. Trimming took off 5 bases at V and 4 bases at J, with 24 bases between the two ends. Germline CDR1 reads SGHAT; CDR2 reads FQNNGV. This rearrangement joins TRBV11-2 to TRBJ2-1, with D possibly matching TRBD2 (7 bases). The source is a human donor with HPV-associated anogenital cancer. Specimen: blood, collected from a patient who underwent chemoradiotherapy. CDR3 sequence (DNA): TGTGCCAGCAGCCCGCCCGTTGGAGGCGGGGGCCGTTACAATGAGCAGTTCTTC. Amino acid sequence: CASSPPVGGGGRYNEQFF.